This T cell receptor (beta chain) was captured in a study of blood T cell repertoires in COVID-19. Overall study context: The United States, Italy and Spain were the sources of the acute and convalescent COVID-19 samples.

In germline, CDR1 is LNHDA, CDR2 SQIVND (reference sequence). The ends lost 10 bases at V and 5 bases at J; junction bases unmatched: 7. This CDR3 spans 13 amino acids. Libraries were prepared by immunoSEQ multiplex PCR; TCRdb keeps only in-frame clonotypes and omits some of them. This sample has 250,000 to 300,000 clones, with 86% found just once. The V gene is TRBV19, the J gene TRBJ1-5; 8 bases map to TRBD1. The sequenced sample consisted of peripheral blood. The receptor was isolated from a man younger than 35 with active or convalescent COVID-19. CDR3 nucleotides: TGTGCCACATCCAGGGGGCCCCATCAGCCCCAGCATTTT. It is translated as CATSRGPHQPQHF.